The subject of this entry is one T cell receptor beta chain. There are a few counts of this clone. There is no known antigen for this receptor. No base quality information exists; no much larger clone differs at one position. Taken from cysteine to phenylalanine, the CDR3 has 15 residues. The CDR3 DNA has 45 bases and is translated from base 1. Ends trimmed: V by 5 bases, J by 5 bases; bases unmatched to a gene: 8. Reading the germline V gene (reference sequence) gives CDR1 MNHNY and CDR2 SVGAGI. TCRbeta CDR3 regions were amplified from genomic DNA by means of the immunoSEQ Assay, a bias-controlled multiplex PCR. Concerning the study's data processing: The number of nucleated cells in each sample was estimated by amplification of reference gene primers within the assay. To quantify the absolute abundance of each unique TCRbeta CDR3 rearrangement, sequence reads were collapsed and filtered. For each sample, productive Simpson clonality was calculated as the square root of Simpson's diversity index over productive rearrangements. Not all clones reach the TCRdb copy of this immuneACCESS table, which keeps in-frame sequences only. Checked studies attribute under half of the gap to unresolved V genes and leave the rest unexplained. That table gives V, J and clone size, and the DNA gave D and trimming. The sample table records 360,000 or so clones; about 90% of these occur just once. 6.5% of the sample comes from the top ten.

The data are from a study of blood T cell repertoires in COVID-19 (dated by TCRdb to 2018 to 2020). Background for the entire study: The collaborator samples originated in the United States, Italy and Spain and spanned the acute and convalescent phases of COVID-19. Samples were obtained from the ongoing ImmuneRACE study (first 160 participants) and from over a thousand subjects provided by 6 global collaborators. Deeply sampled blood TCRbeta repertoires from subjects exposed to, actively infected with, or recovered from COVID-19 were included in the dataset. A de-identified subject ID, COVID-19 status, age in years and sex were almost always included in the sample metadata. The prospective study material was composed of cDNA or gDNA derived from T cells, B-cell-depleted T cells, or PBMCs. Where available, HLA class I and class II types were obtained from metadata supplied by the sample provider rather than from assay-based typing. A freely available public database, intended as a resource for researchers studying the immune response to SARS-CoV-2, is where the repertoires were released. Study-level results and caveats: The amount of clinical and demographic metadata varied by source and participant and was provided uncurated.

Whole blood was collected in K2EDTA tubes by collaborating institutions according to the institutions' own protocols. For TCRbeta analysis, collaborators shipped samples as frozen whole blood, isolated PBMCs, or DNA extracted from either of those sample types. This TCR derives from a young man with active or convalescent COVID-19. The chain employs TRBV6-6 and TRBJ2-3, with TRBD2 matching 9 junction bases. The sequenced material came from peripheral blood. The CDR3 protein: CASSGGGAGGDTQYF. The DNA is TGTGCCAGCAGTGGCGGGGGGGCCGGAGGAGATACGCAGTATTTT.